The 16 T cell receptor beta chains below were found in one sample sequenced in a study of cytomegalovirus exposure and HLA in healthy donors. 13 Jbeta primers and 60 Vbeta primers were used for the PCR. Profiled with immunoSEQ multiplex PCR; TCRdb holds only in-frame clones, not every one. This repertoire shows 150,000 or so clones, 65% to 80% found once; its top ten account for over 3%. The sequenced material came from PBMCs. The receptors were gathered from a woman in her forties or fifties in good health and CMV-seropositive.

The V gene is TRBV4-1, the J gene TRBJ1-4; no definite D call. In germline, CDR1 is MGHRA, CDR2 YSYEKL. The CDR3 length is 15 residues. V lost 1 base and J 1 base, leaving 7 bases between the germline ends. CDR3 residues: CASSQGEGTNEKLFF. The CDR3 coding sequence is TGCGCCAGCAGCCAAGGGGAGGGAACTAATGAAAAACTGTTTTTT.

The chain recombines TRBV14 with TRBJ2-2; 8 bases align to TRBD2. There are 16 residues in the CDR3. Germline V gene sequence: CDR1 SGHDN, CDR2 FVKESK. J gave up 6 bases and V 7 bases, and 13 bases lay outside the gene matches. The CDR3 coding sequence is TGTGCCAGCACCCACAAGCCGGGAGGGCCGGCCGGGGAGCTGTTTTTT. Protein sequence: CASTHKPGGPAGELFF.

This clone was detected only a few times. The V and J genes are TRBV4-3 and TRBJ1-1; 9 bases agree with TRBD1. Unmatched junction bases numbered 3, after V lost 4 bases and J lost 3 bases. CDR3 length: 14 amino acids. Germline values: CDR1 LGHNA, CDR2 YSLEER. This chain's CDR3 is CASSPRTGDTEAFF. The CDR3, as DNA: TGCGCCAGCAGCCCCAGGACAGGGGACACTGAAGCTTTCTTT.

In its sample, this clone was seen a few times. The rearrangement links TRBV7-2 to TRBJ2-2; no clear D gene. Germline CDR1 SGHTA, CDR2 FQGNSA. This CDR3 spans 13 amino acids. V shed 5 bases and J shed 0 bases, with 4 bases lying between them. CDR3: CASSATNTGELFF. Written as DNA, the CDR3 is TGTGCCAGCAGCGCTACGAACACCGGGGAGCTGTTTTTT.

This chain links TRBV7-2 with TRBJ2-3, with D maybe TRBD2 (7 bases). The CDR3 has 15 amino acids. Trimming removed 7 bases from V and 2 bases from J, with 16 bases in between. CDR1 is SGHTA and CDR2 is FQGNSA in the germline V gene. Here the CDR3 DNA reads TGTGCCAGCATGCGTAGGGGGGGGGACACAGATACGCAGTATTTT. This sequence encodes CASMRRGGDTDTQYF.

The chain recombines TRBV19 with TRBJ2-7; 7 nucleotides line up with TRBD1. The CDR3 has 14 amino acids. Germline lookup yields CDR1 LNHDA and CDR2 SQIVND (reference sequence). V shed 9 bases and J 0 bases; nucleotides not matched to a gene: 8. As DNA, the CDR3 is TGTGCCAGCTCCGGACAGGACCGCTCCTACGAGCAGTACTTC. The encoded protein is CASSGQDRSYEQYF.

The chain couples TRBV2 to TRBJ2-1; perhaps TRBD2 as D (6 bases). CDR1 and CDR2 (germline): SNHLY, FYNNEI. V was cut by 5 bases and J by 2 bases, with 19 bases left in between. This CDR3 comprises 17 residues. CDR3 amino acids: CASSQTRDSLAYNEQFF. CDR3 coding DNA: TGTGCCAGCAGTCAAACCCGGGACTCCCTCGCCTACAATGAGCAGTTCTTC.

This clone was detected only a few times. The CDR3 DNA is TGTGCCAGCAGCCCCCGGGAACAGGGCGATCAGCCCCAGCATTTT. This gives the protein CASSPREQGDQPQHF. The chain combines TRBV7-8 with TRBJ1-5, with TRBD1 as a possible D gene (6 bases). CDR1 and CDR2 from the germline V gene are SGHVS and FQNEAQ. CDR3 size: 15 residues. Trimming pared 5 bases from V and 5 bases from J, leaving 16 bases between. The variable domain in full, completed from reference TRBV7-8 and TRBJ1-5, reads GAGVSQSPRYKVAKRGQDVALRCDPISGHVSLFWYQQALGQGPEFLTYFQNEAQLDKSGLPSDRFFAERPEGSVSTLKIQRTQQEDSAVYLCASSPREQGDQPQHFGDGTRLSIL.

The rearrangement uses TRBV6-5 and TRBJ2-3, with TRBD2 matching over 8 bases. CDR1 and CDR2 from the germline V gene are MNHEY and SVGAGI. V lost 6 bases, J lost 10 bases, and 15 bases stayed unmatched. The CDR3 loop spans 15 amino acids. CDR3: CASSPRGAGVNAQYF. DNA of the CDR3: TGTGCCAGCAGCCCCCGTGGAGCGGGAGTAAATGCGCAGTATTTT.

Remarks on this clone: An end of the junction does not agree with germline; a read error may underlie this. Other DNA variants within this sample encode the same CDR3. The gene calls are TRBV9 and TRBJ2-7, with TRBD2 matching 9 bases. Germline values: CDR1 SGDLS, CDR2 YYNGEE. There are 15 residues in the CDR3. This CDR3 is CASSVGLAGPYEQYF. CDR3 sequence (DNA): TGTGCCAGTAGCGTAGGGCTAGCGGGACCCTACGAGCAGTACTTC. Full variable domain (rest looked up from reference TRBV9 and TRBJ2-7): DSGVTQTPKHLITATGQRVTLRCSPRSGDLSVYWYQQSLDQGLQFLIQYYNGEERAKGNILERFSAQQFPDLHSELNLSSLELGDSALYFCASSVGLAGPYEQYFGPGTRLTVT.

The chain has TRBV18 and TRBJ1-4, with D unclear. V was trimmed by 3 bases and J by 8 bases, leaving 10 bases between them. Per germline, CDR1 KGHSH and CDR2 LQKENI. This CDR3 has 13 amino acids. DNA for the CDR3: TGTGCCAGCTCACCCGGTCAATTGGAAAAACTGTTTTTT. This translates into CASSPGQLEKLFF.

This chain links TRBV11-2 with TRBJ1-2; the D is unclear. V lost 4 bases and J lost 4, with 7 bases in between. This CDR3 comprises 12 residues. Germline CDR1 is SGHAT and CDR2 is FQNNGV. The CDR3: CASSSGLYGYTF. CDR3 in DNA: TGTGCCAGCAGCTCTGGACTCTATGGCTACACCTTC.

This sequence joins TRBV4-3 and TRBJ2-1, with TRBD2 identical over 8 bases. V lost 3 bases and J lost 8; bases outside the gene matches: 9. Germline CDR1 is LGHNA and CDR2 is YSLEER. This CDR3 contains 15 residues. The CDR3 loop is CASSHKGERGYEQFF. The CDR3 region has the DNA TGCGCCAGCAGCCACAAAGGGGAGCGGGGGTATGAGCAGTTCTTC.

This chain uses TRBV18 with TRBJ2-3; 9 bases are a match to TRBD1. CDR1 is KGHSH and CDR2 is LQKENI in the germline V gene. The CDR3 has 16 residues. Germline trimming cut 5 bases from V and 4 bases from J; bases unmatched to any gene: 10. The CDR3 spells CASSFSGQGFPDTQYF. The CDR3, as DNA: TGTGCCAGCTCATTCTCAGGACAGGGGTTTCCAGATACGCAGTATTTT.

As DNA, the CDR3 is TGTGCCAGCAGACGGAGGGCGGACACTGAAGCTTTCTTT. This encodes CASRRRADTEAFF. The chain couples TRBV2 to TRBJ1-1; D call uncertain. The germline V gene has CDR1 SNHLY and CDR2 FYNNEI. This CDR3 has 13 residues. V lost 6 bases, J lost 3 bases, and 11 bases lay in between.

About this clone itself: The final CDR3 position lacks the conserved phenylalanine or tryptophan, pointing to a likely read error. It is unclear where the CDR3 begins or ends on the DNA, so no DNA is shown, and the CDR3 is as TCRdb lists it. The V call is TRBV15, the J call TRBJ1-2. The CDR3 comprises 14 residues, both ends counted. Germline assignment: CDR1 LNHNV and CDR2 YYDKDF (reference sequence). CDR3 sequence: CATSRDPNGLRLLG.